The rows below give T cell receptor beta chains drawn from one sample of a study of cytomegalovirus exposure and HLA in healthy donors. Only in-frame clones appear in the TCRdb table, and some are missing; sequencing was by immunoSEQ multiplex PCR. The table shows hundreds of thousands of clones, with approximately 70% occurring only once. Sequencing was done on a sample of PBMCs. These receptors were collected from a female donor in good health and CMV-seronegative. The CDR3 runs from the conserved cysteine through the conserved F or W. D genes are given only for firm matches. Clone size is stated in some rows and not others, as once, few, many or a class when expanded.

>once|TRBV23-1|TRBJ2-7|TRBD2
TGCGCCAGCAGTCCACAACCTTGGGGACTAGCGGGGGACTCCTACGAGCAGTACTTC
CASSPQPWGLAGDSYEQYF
>NA|TRBV4-1|TRBJ2-3|TRBD1
TGCGCCAGCAGCCAAGATCTGGGACAGGGAGGCACAGATACGCAGTATTTT
CASSQDLGQGGTDTQYF
>NA|TRBV15|TRBJ2-7|TRBD1
TGTGCCACCAGCAGAGATCTTAGGGGGCCCCACGAGCAGTACTTC
CATSRDLRGPHEQYF
>NA|TRBV27|TRBJ2-1|TRBD2
TGTGCCAGCAGTCCACGGGGACTAGCGGAATACAATGAGCAGTTCTTC
CASSPRGLAEYNEQFF
>NA|TRBV5-6|TRBJ1-3|NA
TGTGCCAGCAGCTTGGGCAGGAAGGGAAACACCATATATTTT
CASSLGRKGNTIYF
>NA|TRBV30|TRBJ2-5|NA
TGTGCCTGGAGTGTTGGCAACCAAGAGACCCAGTACTTC
CAWSVGNQETQYF
>NA|TRBV6-1|TRBJ1-1|NA
TGTGCCAGCAGTGCCAAGGACATGAACACTGAAGCTTTCTTT
CASSAKDMNTEAFF
>NA|TRBV7-2|TRBJ2-2|NA
TGTGCCAGCAGCTCACGTTGGCGGCACGCGAACACCGGGGAGCTGTTTTTT
CASSSRWRHANTGELFF
>NA|TRBV9|TRBJ1-2|NA
TGTGCCAGCAGCGCCCGGGGGGTCTATGGCTACACCTTC
CASSARGVYGYTF
>NA|TRBV10-1|TRBJ2-1|TRBD2
TGCGCCAGCAGTGAGAACCTAGCGGTTACAAACAATGAGCAGTTCTTC
CASSENLAVTNNEQFF
>NA|TRBV4-2|TRBJ2-5|TRBD2
TGTGCCAGCAGCCTATATAGCGGGATAGCAGAGACCCAGTACTTC
CASSLYSGIAETQYF
>NA|TRBV11-3|TRBJ2-3|TRBD1
TGTGCCAGCAGCCGACAGGGGGCTGAGGATACGCAGTATTTT
CASSRQGAEDTQYF
>once|TRBV7-8|TRBJ2-7|TRBD1
TGTGCCAGCAGCTCATTACAGGGGCGAGGGGAGCAGTACTTC
CASSSLQGRGEQYF
>NA|TRBV5-4|TRBJ1-1|TRBD1
TGTGCCAGCAGATTGACAGGGGGCACTGAAGCTTTCTTT
CASRLTGGTEAFF
>few|TRBV7-9|TRBJ2-2|TRBD1
TGTGCCAGCAGCGGGGACAGGGACCGGTCCGGGGAGCTGTTTTTT
CASSGDRDRSGELFF
>NA|TRBV28|TRBJ2-2|TRBD2
TGTGCCAGCAGCATACGGGGACTAGCGAGCGGGGAGCTGTTTTTT
CASSIRGLASGELFF
>NA|TRBV6-1|TRBJ2-7|NA
TGTGCCAGCATACCCCAGAACTCCTACGAGCAGTACTTC
CASIPQNSYEQYF
>NA|TRBV18|TRBJ2-1|TRBD2
TGTGCCAGCTCACCCGGGACTAGCGGGTTTGATGAGCAGTTCTTC
CASSPGTSGFDEQFF
>NA|TRBV9|TRBJ2-2|NA
TGTGCCAGCAGCCCGCGTCCCCATTTAAACACCGGGGAGCTGTTTTTT
CASSPRPHLNTGELFF
>NA|TRBV5-4|TRBJ2-2|TRBD2
TGTGCCAGCAGCTTGGGACTAGCGGGAAGGGGAACCGGGGAGCTGTTTTTT
CASSLGLAGRGTGELFF
>NA|TRBV10-3|TRBJ2-1|TRBD2
TGTGCCATCAGCCTAGCGGGAGACTCCTACAATGAGCAGTTCTTC
CAISLAGDSYNEQFF
>NA|TRBV19|TRBJ1-2|NA
TGTGCCAGTAGGGGGCAAAAGGGAGGTGATGGCTACACCTTC
CASRGQKGGDGYTF
>NA|TRBV7-9|TRBJ1-4|NA
TGTTCCAGCAGCCGGACACGGGTTGGGGAAAAACTGTTTTTT
CSSSRTRVGEKLFF
>NA|TRBV18|TRBJ2-7|TRBD1
TGTGCCAGCTCCGAGGGACAGGTTTTCGACGAGCAGTACTTC
CASSEGQVFDEQYF
>NA|TRBV18|TRBJ1-4|NA
TGTGCCAGCTCACCGCGAGCTAATGAAAAACTGTTTTTT
CASSPRANEKLFF
>NA|TRBV11-2|TRBJ2-2|TRBD2
TGTGCCAGCAGCTTACTAGCGGTGCTCCAGGGCGGGGAGCTGTTTTTT
CASSLLAVLQGGELFF
>NA|TRBV28|TRBJ1-4|TRBD1
TGTGCCAGCAGTATCACTGGGACAGGAATTAATGAAAAACTGTTTTTT
CASSITGTGINEKLFF
>NA|TRBV4-1|TRBJ2-3|TRBD1
TGCGCCAGCAGCCAAGATAGGAGGACAGGGAGTACGCAGTATTTT
CASSQDRRTGSTQYF
>NA|TRBV18|TRBJ2-2|NA
TGTGCCAGCTCACCGAGTGCAAACACCGGGGAGCTGTTTTTT
CASSPSANTGELFF
>NA|TRBV13|TRBJ2-7|TRBD1
TGTGCCAGCAGCCAGGGGGACGGTTCTAGCTTAAGCTCCTACGAGCAGTACTTC
CASSQGDGSSLSSYEQYF
>few|TRBV18|TRBJ1-1|TRBD1
TGTGCCAGCTCACCACTGGACAGGGACACTGAAGCTTTCTTT
CASSPLDRDTEAFF
>NA|TRBV5-1|TRBJ2-5|TRBD2
TGCGCCAGCAGTGATATAGCGGGAGGAGAGACCCAGTACTTC
CASSDIAGGETQYF
>NA|TRBV4-2|TRBJ2-3|NA
TGTGCCAGCAGCCAAGATTCCGGCACAGATACGCAGTATTTT
CASSQDSGTDTQYF
>NA|TRBV7-2|TRBJ2-2|NA
TGTGCCAGCAGCTTTGGCTCTCGGGCCGGGGAGCTGTTTTTT
CASSFGSRAGELFF
>once|TRBV5-1|TRBJ2-1|NA
TGCGCCAGCAGCTTGGGCCAGACCTACAATGAGCAGTTCTTC
CASSLGQTYNEQFF
>NA|TRBV18|TRBJ2-7|NA
TGTGCCAGCTCACCAATTAGCAGGGTGGATCCCTACGAGCAGTACTTC
CASSPISRVDPYEQYF
>NA|TRBV10-1|TRBJ1-1|NA
TGCGCCAGCAGACTACATATGAACACTGAAGCTTTCTTT
CASRLHMNTEAFF
>NA|TRBV11-1|TRBJ2-1|TRBD2
TGTGCCAGCAGCTTAGCGCGAATAGCGGGGTTAAATGAGCAGTTCTTC
CASSLARIAGLNEQFF
>once|TRBV27|TRBJ2-5|TRBD2
TGTGCCTCCAAAGTCTTCGGGAGGGCCGAAGAGACCCAGTACTTC
CASKVFGRAEETQYF
>few|TRBV2|TRBJ2-1|TRBD2
TGTGCCAGCATGCCTCTCCCCGGGACTAGCGGATCAAGCTCCTACAATGAGCAGTTCTTC
CASMPLPGTSGSSSYNEQFF
>NA|TRBV29-1|TRBJ2-7|TRBD1
TGCAGCGTTGAAGATCGGGGGACAGGGGGCTACGAGCAGTACTTC
CSVEDRGTGGYEQYF
>few|TRBV6-6|TRBJ2-1|TRBD1
TGTGCCAGCAGTTACTCTCCCGGGACCCAGGGGGATGAGCAGTTCTTC
CASSYSPGTQGDEQFF
>NA|TRBV27|TRBJ2-1|NA
TGTGCCAGCAGTTTACGGGATTACAATGAGCAGTTCTTC
CASSLRDYNEQFF
>once|TRBV5-1|TRBJ2-1|TRBD2
TGCGCCAGCAGCTTGGCTTGGACTAGCCAGCAGTTCTTC
CASSLAWTSQQFF
>few|TRBV10-3|TRBJ2-7|TRBD1
TGTGCCATCAGTGAGTCGAGGCAGGGGGCGCGAGAGCAGTACTTC
CAISESRQGAREQYF
>NA|TRBV6-6|TRBJ2-5|NA
TGTGCCAGCAGTTACTCCAGAGAGACCCAGTACTTC
CASSYSRETQYF
>few|TRBV7-9|TRBJ2-7|NA
TGTGCCAGCAGCTTGGTGCTCGGACATAACAACGAGCAGTACTTC
CASSLVLGHNNEQYF
>NA|TRBV6-1|TRBJ2-3|TRBD2
TGTGCCAGCACCCTAGCGGGGGGCACAGATACGCAGTATTTT
CASTLAGGTDTQYF
>NA|TRBV27|TRBJ2-7|TRBD2
TGTGCCAGCAAACTTAGCGGGGATAACTACGAGCAGTACTTC
CASKLSGDNYEQYF
>few|TRBV5-1|TRBJ1-5|NA
TGCGCCAGCAGCTTGGGGACAGATGGAAATCAGCCCCAGCATTTT
CASSLGTDGNQPQHF
>few|TRBV6-1|TRBJ1-5|NA
TGTGCCAGCAGTGAACTCGTTCCCCAGCATTTT
CASSELVPQHF
>NA|TRBV28|TRBJ2-7|TRBD2
TGTGCCAGCAGTTTCTCTAGCGGGAGGCGTGGGGAGCAATACTTC
CASSFSSGRRGEQYF
>NA|TRBV18|TRBJ1-1|NA
TGTGCCAGCTCATCATCAGGGAACACTGAAGCTTTCTTT
CASSSSGNTEAFF
>once|TRBV29-1|TRBJ2-1|TRBD2
TGCAGCGTTCCGGGACTAGCGGGAACCCGAAGCTCCTACAATGAGCAGTTCTTC
CSVPGLAGTRSSYNEQFF
>NA|TRBV9|TRBJ2-7|NA
TGTGCCAGCAGCCCCCGATTATACGGCGAGCAGTACTTC
CASSPRLYGEQYF
>once|TRBV14|TRBJ2-2|NA
TGTGCCAGCAGTGCGGGACTCTCGAACACCGGGGAGCTGTTTTTT
CASSAGLSNTGELFF
>NA|TRBV11-2|TRBJ2-7|TRBD2
TGTGCCAGCAGCTTAGGTACTCGGCCTAGCGGGAGGGCGGGTGAGCAGTACTTC
CASSLGTRPSGRAGEQYF
>NA|TRBV7-6|TRBJ2-7|NA
TGTGCCAGCAGCCCACAATTTGGCGAGCAGTACTTC
CASSPQFGEQYF
>NA|TRBV7-9|TRBJ1-2|TRBD1
TGTGCCAGCAGCCTCGGGACAGGGGATAACTATGGCTACACCTTC
CASSLGTGDNYGYTF